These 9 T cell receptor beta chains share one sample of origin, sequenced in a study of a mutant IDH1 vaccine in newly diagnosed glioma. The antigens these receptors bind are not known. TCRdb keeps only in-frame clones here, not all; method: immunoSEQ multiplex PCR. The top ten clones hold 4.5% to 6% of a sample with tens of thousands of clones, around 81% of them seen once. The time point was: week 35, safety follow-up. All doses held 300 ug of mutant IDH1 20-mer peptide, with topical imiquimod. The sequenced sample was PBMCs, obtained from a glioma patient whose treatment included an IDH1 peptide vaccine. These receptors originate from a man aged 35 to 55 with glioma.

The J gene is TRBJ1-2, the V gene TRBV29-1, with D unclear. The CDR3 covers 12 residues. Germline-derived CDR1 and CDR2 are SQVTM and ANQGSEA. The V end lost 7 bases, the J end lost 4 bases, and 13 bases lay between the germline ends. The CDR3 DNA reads TGCAGCGCCGATATGGGCGGCTATGGCTACACCTTC. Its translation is CSADMGGYGYTF.

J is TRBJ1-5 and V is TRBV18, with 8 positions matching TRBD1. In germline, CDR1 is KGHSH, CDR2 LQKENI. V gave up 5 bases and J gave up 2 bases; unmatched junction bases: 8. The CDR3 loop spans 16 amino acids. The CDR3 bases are TGTGCCAGCTCAACTACAGGGGGGAACGGCAATCAGCCCCAGCATTTT. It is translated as CASSTTGGNGNQPQHF.

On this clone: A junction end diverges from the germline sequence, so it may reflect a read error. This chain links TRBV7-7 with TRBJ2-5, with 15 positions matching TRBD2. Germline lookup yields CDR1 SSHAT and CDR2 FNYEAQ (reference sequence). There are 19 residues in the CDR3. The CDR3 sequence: CASSLEAGTSGGPQETQYF. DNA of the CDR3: TGTGCTAGCAGCTTAGAGGCCGGGACTAGCGGGGGGCCACAAGAGACCCAGTACTTC.

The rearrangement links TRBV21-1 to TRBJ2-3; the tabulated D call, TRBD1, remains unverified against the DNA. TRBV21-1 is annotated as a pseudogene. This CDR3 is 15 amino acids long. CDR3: CASSKLRTGTDTQYF. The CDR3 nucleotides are TGTGCCAGCAGCAAACTGCGGACAGGCACAGATACGCAGTATTTT.

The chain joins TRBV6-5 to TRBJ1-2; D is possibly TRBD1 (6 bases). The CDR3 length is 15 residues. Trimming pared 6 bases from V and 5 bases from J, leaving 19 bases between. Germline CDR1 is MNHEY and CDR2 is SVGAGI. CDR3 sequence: CASRPPGRGGYGYTF. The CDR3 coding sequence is TGTGCCAGCAGACCCCCTGGGAGGGGGGGGTATGGCTACACCTTC.

As DNA, the CDR3 is TGTGCCAGCAGCTTCACAAGCTCCCCAGGGGGGGCCAAAAACATTCAGTACTTC. Protein: CASSFTSSPGGAKNIQYF. This chain connects TRBV11-2 to TRBJ2-4, with D perhaps matching TRBD1 (7 bases). The germline V gene encodes CDR1 SGHAT and CDR2 FQNNGV. CDR3 size: 18 residues. V lost 3 bases and J 1 base, leaving 19 bases between the germline ends.

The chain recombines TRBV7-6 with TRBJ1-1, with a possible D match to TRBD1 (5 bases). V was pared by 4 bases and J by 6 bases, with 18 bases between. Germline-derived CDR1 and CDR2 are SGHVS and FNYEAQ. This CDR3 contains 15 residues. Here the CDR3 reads CASSSPSGPKAEAFF. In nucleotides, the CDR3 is TGTGCCAGCAGCTCCCCCTCGGGACCTAAAGCTGAAGCTTTCTTT. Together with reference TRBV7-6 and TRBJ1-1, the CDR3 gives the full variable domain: GAGVSQSPRYKVTKRGQDVALRCDPISGHVSLYWYRQALGQGPEFLTYFNYEAQQDKSGLPNDRFSAERPEGSISTLTIQRTEQRDSAMYRCASSSPSGPKAEAFFGQGTRLTVV.

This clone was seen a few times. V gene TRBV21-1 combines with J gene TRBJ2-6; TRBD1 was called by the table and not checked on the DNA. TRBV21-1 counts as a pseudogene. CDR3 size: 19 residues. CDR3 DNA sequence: TGTGCCAGCAGCTCCAATGGGGGGACAGCAATCTCTGGGGCCAACGTCCTGACTTTC. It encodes CASSSNGGTAISGANVLTF.

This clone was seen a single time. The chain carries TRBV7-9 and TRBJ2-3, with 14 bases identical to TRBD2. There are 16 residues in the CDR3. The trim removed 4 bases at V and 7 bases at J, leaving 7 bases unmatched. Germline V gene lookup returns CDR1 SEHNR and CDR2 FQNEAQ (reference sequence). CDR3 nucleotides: TGTGCCAGCAGCTCGCCGGGACTAGCGGGGGTGAATACGCAGTATTTT. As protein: CASSSPGLAGVNTQYF.